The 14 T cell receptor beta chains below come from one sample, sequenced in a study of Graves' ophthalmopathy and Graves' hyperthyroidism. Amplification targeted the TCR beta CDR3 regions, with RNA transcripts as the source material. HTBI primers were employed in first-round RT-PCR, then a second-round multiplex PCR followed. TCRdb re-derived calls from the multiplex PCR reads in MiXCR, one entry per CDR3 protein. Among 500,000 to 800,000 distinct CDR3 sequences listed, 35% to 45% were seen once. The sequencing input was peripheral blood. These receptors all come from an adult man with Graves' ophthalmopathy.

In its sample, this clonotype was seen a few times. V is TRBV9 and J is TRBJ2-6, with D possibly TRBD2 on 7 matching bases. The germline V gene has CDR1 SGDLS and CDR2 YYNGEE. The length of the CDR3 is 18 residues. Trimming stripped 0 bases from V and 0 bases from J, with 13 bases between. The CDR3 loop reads CASSVVRGGFSGANVLTF. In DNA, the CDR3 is TGTGCCAGCAGCGTAGTGCGCGGGGGCTTCTCTGGGGCCAACGTCCTGACTTTC.

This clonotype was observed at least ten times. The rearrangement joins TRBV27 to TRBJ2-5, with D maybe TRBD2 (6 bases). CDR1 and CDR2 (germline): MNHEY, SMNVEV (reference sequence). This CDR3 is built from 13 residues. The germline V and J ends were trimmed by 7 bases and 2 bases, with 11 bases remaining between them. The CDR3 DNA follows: TGTGCCAGCAACCCGGCGGGGCAAGAGACCCAGTACTTC. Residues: CASNPAGQETQYF.

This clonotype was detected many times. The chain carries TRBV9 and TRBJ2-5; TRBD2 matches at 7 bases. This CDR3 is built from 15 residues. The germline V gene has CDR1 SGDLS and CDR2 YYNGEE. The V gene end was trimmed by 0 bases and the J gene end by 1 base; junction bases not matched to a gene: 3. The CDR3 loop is CASSVAGGIQETQYF. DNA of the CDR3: TGTGCCAGCAGCGTAGCGGGGGGTATCCAAGAGACCCAGTACTTC.

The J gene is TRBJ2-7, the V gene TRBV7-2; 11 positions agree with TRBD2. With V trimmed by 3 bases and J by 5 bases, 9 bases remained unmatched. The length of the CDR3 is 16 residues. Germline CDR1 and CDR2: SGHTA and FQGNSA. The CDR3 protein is CASSLASGRPSNEQYF. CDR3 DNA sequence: TGTGCCAGCAGCTTGGCTAGCGGGAGGCCCTCTAACGAGCAGTACTTC.

The CDR3 DNA reads as TGTGCCAGCTCTCCCAGCGAGGCGGAGCAGTACTTC. Translating gives CASSPSEAEQYF. The chain combines TRBV11-3 with TRBJ2-7; D is ambiguous. The CDR3 contains 12 residues. Germline loops: CDR1 SGHNT, CDR2 YENEEA. Deletions cut 8 bases from V and 7 bases from J, with 15 bases between.

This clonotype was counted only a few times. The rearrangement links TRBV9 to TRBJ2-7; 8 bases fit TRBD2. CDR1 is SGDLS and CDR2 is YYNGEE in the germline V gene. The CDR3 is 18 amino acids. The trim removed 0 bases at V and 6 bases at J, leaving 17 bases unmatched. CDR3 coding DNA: TGTGCCAGCAGCGTAGCCGTCGGCGGGGGGAACCTACAACGCGAGCAGTACTTC. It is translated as CASSVAVGGGNLQREQYF.

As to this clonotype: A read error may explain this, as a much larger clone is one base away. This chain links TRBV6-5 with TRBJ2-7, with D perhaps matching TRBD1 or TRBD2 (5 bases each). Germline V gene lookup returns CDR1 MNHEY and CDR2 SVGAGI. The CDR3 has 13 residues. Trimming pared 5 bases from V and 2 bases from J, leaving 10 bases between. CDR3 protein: CASSDEGTYEQYF. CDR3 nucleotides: TGTGCCAGCAGTGACGAGGGGACCTACGAGCAGTACTTC.

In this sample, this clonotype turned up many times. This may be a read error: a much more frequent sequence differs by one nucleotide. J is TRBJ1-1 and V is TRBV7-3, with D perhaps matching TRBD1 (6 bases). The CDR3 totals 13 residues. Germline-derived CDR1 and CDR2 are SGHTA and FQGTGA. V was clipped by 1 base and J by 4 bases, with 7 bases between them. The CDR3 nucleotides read TGTGCCAGCAGCTTAATAGGGGGCACTGAAGCTTTCTTT. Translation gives CASSLIGGTEAFF.

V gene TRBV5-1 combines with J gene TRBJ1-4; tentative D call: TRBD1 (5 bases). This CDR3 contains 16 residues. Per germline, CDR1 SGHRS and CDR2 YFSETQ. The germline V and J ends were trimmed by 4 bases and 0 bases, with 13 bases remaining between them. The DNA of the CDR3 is TGCGCCAGCAGCCGGACTGTAGGGGCAACTAATGAAAAACTGTTTTTT. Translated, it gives CASSRTVGATNEKLFF.

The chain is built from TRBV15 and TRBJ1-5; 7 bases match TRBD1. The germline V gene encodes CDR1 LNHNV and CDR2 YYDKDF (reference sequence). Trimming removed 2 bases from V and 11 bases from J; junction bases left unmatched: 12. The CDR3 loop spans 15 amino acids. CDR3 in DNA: TGTGCCACCAGCAGAACCCCCACAGGGACAGAGACCCAGCATTTT. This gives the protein CATSRTPTGTETQHF. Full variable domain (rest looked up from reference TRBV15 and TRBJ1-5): DAMVIQNPRYQVTQFGKPVTLSCSQTLNHNVMYWYQQKSSQAPKLLFHYYDKDFNNEADTPDNFQSRRPNTSFCFLDIRSPGLGDTAMYLCATSRTPTGTETQHFGDGTRLSIL.

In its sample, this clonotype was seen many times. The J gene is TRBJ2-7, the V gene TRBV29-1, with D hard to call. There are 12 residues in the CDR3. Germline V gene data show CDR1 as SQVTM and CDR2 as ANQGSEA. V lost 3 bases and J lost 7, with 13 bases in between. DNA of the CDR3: TGCAGCGTTGATGTGGACCCCGGGGAGCAGTACTTC. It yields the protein CSVDVDPGEQYF.

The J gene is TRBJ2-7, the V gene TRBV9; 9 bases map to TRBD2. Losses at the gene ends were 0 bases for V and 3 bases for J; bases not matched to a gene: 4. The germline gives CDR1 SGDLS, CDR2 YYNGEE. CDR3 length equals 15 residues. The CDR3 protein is CASSVVAGGNYEQYF. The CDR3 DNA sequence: TGTGCCAGCAGCGTAGTTGCGGGGGGGAACTACGAGCAGTACTTC.

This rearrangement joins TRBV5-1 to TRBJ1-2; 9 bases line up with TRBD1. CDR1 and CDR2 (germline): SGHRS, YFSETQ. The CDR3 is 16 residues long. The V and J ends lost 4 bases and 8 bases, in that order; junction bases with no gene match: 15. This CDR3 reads CASSTEQGANRRGYTF. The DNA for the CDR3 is TGCGCCAGCAGCACCGAACAGGGGGCCAACCGAAGGGGCTACACCTTC.

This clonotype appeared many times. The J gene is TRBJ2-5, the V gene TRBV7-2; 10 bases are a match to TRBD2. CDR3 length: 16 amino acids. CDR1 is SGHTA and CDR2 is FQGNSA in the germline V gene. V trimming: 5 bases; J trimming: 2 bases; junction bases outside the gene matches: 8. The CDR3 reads CASSLNAAGGQETQYF. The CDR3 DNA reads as TGTGCCAGCAGCCTAAACGCAGCGGGAGGGCAAGAGACCCAGTACTTC.